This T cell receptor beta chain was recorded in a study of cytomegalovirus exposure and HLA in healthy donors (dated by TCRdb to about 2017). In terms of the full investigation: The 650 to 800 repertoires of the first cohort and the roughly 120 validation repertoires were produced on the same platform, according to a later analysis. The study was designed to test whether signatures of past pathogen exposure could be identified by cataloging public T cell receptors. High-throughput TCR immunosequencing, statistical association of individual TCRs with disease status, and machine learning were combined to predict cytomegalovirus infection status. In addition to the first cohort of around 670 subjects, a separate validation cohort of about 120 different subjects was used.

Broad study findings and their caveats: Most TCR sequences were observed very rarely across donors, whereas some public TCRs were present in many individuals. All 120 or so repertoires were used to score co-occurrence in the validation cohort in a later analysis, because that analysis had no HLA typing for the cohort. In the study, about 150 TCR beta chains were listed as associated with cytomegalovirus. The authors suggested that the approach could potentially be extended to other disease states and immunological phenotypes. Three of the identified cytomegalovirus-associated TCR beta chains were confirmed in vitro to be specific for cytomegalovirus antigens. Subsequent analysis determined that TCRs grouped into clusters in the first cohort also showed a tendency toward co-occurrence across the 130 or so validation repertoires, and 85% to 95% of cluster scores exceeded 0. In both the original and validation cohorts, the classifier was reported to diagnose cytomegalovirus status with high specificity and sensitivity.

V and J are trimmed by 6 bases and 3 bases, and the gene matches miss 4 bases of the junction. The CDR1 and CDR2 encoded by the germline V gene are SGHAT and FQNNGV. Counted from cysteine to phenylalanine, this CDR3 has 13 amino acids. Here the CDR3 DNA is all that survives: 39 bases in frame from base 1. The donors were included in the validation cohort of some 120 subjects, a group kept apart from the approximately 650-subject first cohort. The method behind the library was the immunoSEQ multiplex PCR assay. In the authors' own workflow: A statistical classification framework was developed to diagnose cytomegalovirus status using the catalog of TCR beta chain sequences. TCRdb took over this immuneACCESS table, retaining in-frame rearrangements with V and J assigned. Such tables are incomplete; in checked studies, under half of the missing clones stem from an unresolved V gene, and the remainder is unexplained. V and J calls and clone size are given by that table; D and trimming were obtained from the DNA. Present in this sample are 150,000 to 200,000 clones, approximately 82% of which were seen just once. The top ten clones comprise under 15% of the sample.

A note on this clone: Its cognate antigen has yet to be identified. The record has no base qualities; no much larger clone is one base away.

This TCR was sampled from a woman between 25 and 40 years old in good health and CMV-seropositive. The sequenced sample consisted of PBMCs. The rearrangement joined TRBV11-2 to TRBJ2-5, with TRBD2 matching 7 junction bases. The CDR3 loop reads CASSLLAEETQYF. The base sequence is TGTGCCAGCAGTCTTCTAGCGGAAGAGACCCAGTACTTC.